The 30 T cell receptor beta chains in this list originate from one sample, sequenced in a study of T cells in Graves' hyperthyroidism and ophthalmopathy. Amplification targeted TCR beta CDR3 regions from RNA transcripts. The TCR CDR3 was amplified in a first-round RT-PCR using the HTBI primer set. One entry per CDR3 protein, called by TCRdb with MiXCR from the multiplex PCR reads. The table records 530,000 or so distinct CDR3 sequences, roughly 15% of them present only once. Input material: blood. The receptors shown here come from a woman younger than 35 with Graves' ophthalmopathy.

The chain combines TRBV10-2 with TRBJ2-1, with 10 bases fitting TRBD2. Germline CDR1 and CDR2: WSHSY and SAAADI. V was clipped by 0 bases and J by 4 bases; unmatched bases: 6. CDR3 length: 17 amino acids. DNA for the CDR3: TGCGCCAGCAGTGAGTCGGGGGGACTAGCGCTGTACAATGAGCAGTTCTTC. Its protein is CASSESGGLALYNEQFF.

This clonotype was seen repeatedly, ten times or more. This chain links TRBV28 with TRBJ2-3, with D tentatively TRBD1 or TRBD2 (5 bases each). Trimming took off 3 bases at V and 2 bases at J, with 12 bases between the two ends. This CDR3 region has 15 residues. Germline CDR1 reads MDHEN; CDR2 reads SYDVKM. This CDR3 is CASSLGPYYTDTQYF. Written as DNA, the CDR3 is TGTGCCAGCAGTTTGGGACCGTACTACACAGATACGCAGTATTTT. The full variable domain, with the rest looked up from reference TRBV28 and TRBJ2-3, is DVKVTQSSRYLVKRTGEKVFLECVQDMDHENMFWYRQDPGLGLRLIYFSYDVKMKEKGDIPEGYSVSREKKERFSLILESASTNQTSMYLCASSLGPYYTDTQYFGPGTRLTVL.

The CDR3 DNA sequence: TGTGCCAGCAGCTTGAGTCAAGGAACAGATACGCAGTATTTT. This sequence encodes CASSLSQGTDTQYF. This sequence joins TRBV5-6 and TRBJ2-3; D call uncertain. Germline CDR1 SGHDT, CDR2 YYEEEE. The ends were cut back, 1 base at V and 3 bases at J, with 9 bases in the middle. The CDR3 totals 14 residues.

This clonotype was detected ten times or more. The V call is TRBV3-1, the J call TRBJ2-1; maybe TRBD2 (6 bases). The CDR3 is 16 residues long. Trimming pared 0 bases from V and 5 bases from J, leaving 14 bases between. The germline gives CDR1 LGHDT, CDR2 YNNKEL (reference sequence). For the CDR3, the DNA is TGTGCCAGCAGCCAAGATCCGGGGGACTCAAACAATGAGCAGTTCTTC. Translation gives CASSQDPGDSNNEQFF.

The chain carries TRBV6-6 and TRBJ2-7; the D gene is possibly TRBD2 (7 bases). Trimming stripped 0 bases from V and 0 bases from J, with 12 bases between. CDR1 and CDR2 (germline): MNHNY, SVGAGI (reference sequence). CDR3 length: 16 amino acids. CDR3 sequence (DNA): TGTGCCAGCAGTTACTCGACGGGGGGCCCCTCCTACGAGCAGTACTTC. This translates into CASSYSTGGPSYEQYF.

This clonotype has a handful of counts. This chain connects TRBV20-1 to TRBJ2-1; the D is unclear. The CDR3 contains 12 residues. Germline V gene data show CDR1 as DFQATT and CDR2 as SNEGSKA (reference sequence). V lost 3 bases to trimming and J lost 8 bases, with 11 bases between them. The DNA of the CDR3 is TGCAGTGCTAGGCATGCCAGCGATGAGCAGTTCTTC. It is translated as CSARHASDEQFF.

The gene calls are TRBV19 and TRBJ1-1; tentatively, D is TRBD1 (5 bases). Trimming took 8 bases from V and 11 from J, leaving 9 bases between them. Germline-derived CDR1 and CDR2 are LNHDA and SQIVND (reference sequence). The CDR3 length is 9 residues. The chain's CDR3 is CASGAGAFF. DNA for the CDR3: TGTGCCAGTGGGGCCGGGGCTTTCTTT.

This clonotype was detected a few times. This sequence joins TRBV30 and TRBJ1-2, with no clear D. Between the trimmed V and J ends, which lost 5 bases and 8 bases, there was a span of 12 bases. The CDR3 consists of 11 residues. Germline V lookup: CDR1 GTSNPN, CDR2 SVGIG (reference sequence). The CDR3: CAWGSGYGYTF. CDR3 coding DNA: TGTGCCTGGGGGTCGGGGTACGGCTACACCTTC.

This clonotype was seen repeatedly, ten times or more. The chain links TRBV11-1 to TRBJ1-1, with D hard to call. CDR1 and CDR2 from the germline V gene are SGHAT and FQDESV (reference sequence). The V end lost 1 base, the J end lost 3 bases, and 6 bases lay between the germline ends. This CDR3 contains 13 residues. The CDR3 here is CASSLERDTEAFF. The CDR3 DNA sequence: TGTGCCAGCAGCTTAGAAAGGGACACTGAAGCTTTCTTT. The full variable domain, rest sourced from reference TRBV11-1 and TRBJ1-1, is EAEVAQSPRYKITEKSQAVAFWCDPISGHATLYWYRQILGQGPELLVQFQDESVVDDSQLPKDRFSAERLKGVDSTLKIQPAELGDSAMYLCASSLERDTEAFFGQGTRLTVV.

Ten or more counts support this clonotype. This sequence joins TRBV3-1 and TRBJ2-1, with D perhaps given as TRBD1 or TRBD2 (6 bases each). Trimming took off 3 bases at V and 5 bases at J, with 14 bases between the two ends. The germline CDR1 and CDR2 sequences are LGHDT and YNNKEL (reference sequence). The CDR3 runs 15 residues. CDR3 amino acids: CASSHSWGANNEQFF. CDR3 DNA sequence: TGTGCCAGCAGCCATTCGTGGGGGGCGAACAATGAGCAGTTCTTC.

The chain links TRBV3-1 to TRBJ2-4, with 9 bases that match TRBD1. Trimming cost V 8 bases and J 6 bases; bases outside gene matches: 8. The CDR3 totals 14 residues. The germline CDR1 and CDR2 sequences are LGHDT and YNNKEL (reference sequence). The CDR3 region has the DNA TGTGCCAGCGCCACAGGGGGCCGAGGAAACATTCAGTACTTC. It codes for CASATGGRGNIQYF.

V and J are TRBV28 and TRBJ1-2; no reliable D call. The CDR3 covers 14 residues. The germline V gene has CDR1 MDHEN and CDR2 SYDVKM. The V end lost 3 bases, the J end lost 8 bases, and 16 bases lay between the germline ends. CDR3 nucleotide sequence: TGTGCCAGCAGTTTGTCACGAGGGTTAGGAGGCTACACCTTC. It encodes CASSLSRGLGGYTF.

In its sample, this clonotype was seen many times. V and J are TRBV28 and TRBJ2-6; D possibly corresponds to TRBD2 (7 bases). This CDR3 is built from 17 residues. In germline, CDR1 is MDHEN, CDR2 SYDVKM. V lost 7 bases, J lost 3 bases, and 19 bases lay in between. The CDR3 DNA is TGTGCCAGCAACGCACCCGGGGGGCCCATTGGGGCCAACGTCCTGACTTTC. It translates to CASNAPGGPIGANVLTF.

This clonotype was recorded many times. Here the CDR3 reads CASSPLAGAVTDTQYF. CDR3 sequence (DNA): TGTGCCAGCAGTCCCCTAGCGGGAGCCGTCACAGATACGCAGTATTTT. The chain combines TRBV12-3 or TRBV12-4 with TRBJ2-3; TRBD2 aligns across 10 bases. V dropped 5 bases and J dropped 2; count of bases not matched to a gene: 7. The CDR3 totals 16 residues.

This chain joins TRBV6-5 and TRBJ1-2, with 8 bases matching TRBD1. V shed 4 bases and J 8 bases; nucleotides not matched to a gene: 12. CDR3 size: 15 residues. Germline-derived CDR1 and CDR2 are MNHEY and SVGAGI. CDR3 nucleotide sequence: TGTGCCAGCAGTTTCAGCACAACAGGGGGGAGGGGCTACACCTTC. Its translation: CASSFSTTGGRGYTF.

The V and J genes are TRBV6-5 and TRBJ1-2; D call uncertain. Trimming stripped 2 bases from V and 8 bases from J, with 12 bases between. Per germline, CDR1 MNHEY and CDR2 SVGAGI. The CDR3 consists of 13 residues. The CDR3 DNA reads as TGTGCCAGCAGTTACAACACCTTGGGGGGCTACACCTTC. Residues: CASSYNTLGGYTF.

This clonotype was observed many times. The CDR3 bases are TGTGCCAGCAGCCGGGTGAGCTTAGGCACCGGGGAGCTGTTTTTT. Protein product: CASSRVSLGTGELFF. The genes are TRBV13 and TRBJ2-2; D unclear. CDR1 and CDR2 (germline): PRHDT, FYEKMQ (reference sequence). This CDR3 is built from 15 residues. V dropped 5 bases and J dropped 4 bases, with 14 bases sitting between them.

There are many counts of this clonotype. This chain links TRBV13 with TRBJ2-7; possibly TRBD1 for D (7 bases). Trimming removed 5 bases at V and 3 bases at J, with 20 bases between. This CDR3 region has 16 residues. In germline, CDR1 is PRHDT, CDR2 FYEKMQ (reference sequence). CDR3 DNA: TGTGCCAGCAGCCGGAGGGACAGTTCGACCCACTACGAGCAGTACTTC. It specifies CASSRRDSSTHYEQYF.

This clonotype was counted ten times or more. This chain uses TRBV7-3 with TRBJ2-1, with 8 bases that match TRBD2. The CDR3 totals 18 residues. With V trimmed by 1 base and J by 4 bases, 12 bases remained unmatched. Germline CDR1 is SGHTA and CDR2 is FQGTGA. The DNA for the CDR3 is TGTGCCAGCAGCTTAAGTGGGGCGGGGGGACTAGGATACAATGAGCAGTTCTTC. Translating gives CASSLSGAGGLGYNEQFF.

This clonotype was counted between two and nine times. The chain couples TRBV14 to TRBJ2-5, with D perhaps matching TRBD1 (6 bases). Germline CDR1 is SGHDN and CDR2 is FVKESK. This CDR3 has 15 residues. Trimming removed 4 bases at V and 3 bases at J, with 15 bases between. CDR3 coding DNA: TGTGCCAGCAGCCCCAACAGGGTGTTTGAAGAGACCCAGTACTTC. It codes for CASSPNRVFEETQYF.

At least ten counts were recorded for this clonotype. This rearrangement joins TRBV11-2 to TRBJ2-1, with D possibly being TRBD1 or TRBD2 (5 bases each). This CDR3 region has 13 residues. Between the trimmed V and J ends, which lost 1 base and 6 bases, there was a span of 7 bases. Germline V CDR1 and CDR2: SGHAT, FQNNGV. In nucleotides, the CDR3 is TGTGCCAGCAGCTTAGCAGGGAGCAATGAGCAGTTCTTC. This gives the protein CASSLAGSNEQFF. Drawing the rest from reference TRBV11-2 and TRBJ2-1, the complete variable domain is EAGVAQSPRYKIIEKRQSVAFWCNPISGHATLYWYQQILGQGPKLLIQFQNNGVVDDSQLPKDRFSAERLKGVDSTLKIQPAKLEDSAVYLCASSLAGSNEQFFGPGTRLTVL.

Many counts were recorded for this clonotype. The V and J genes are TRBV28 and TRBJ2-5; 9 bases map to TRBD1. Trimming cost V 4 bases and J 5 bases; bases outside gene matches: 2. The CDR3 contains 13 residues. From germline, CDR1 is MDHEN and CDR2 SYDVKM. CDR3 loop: CASSSTGGETQYF. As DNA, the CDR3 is TGTGCCAGCAGTTCGACAGGGGGGGAGACCCAGTACTTC.

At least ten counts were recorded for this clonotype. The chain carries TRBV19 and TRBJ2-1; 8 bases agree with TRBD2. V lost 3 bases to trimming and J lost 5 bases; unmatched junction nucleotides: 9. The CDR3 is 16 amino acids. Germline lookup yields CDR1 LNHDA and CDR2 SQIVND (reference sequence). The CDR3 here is CASSIGGTSRDNEQFF. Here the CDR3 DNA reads TGTGCCAGTAGTATTGGGGGGACTAGTAGGGACAATGAGCAGTTCTTC.

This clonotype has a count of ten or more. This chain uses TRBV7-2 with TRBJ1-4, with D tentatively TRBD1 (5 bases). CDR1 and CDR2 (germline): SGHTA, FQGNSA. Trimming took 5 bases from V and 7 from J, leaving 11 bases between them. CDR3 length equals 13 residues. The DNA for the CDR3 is TGTGCCAGCAGCACAGCAGGGTCTGAAAAACTGTTTTTT. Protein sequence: CASSTAGSEKLFF. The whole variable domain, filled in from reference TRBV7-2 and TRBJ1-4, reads GAGVSQSPSNKVTEKGKDVELRCDPISGHTALYWYRQSLGQGLEFLIYFQGNSAPDKSGLPSDRFSAERTGGSVSTLTIQRTQQEDSAVYLCASSTAGSEKLFFGSGTQLSVL.

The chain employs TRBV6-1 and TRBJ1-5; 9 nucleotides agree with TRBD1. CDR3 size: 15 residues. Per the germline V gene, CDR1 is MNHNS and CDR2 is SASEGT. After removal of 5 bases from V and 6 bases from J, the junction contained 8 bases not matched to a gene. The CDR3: CASSTGGSIGQPQHF. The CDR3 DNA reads TGTGCCAGCAGTACAGGGGGCTCGATCGGTCAGCCCCAGCATTTT.

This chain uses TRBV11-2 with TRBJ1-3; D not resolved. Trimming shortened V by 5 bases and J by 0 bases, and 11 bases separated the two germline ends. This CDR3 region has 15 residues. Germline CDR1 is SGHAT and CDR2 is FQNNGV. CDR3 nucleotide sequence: TGTGCCAGCAGCCCAACCGGGATCTCTGGAAACACCATATATTTT. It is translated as CASSPTGISGNTIYF.

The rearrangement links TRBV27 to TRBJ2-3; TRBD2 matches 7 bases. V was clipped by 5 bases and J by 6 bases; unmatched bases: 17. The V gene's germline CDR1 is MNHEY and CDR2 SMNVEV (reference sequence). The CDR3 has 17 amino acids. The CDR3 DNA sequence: TGTGCCAGCAGTCCCCAGGCTAGCGGCATAATAATGGATACGCAGTATTTT. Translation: CASSPQASGIIMDTQYF.

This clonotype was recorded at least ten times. The CDR3 DNA sequence: TGTGCCAGCAGTCTAACGCACAGGGATCCCGAGCAGTTCTTC. Translated, it gives CASSLTHRDPEQFF. This chain connects TRBV12-3 or TRBV12-4 to TRBJ2-1; maybe TRBD1 (6 bases). The CDR3 is 14 amino acids. Trimming stripped 5 bases from V and 10 bases from J, with 18 bases between.

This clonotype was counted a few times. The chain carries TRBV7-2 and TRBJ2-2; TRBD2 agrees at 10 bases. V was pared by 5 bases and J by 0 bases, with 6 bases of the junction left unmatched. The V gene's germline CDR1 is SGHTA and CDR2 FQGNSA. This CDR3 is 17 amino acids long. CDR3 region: CASSRVLAGTNTGELFF. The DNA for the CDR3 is TGTGCCAGCAGCCGAGTACTAGCGGGGACGAACACCGGGGAGCTGTTTTTT.

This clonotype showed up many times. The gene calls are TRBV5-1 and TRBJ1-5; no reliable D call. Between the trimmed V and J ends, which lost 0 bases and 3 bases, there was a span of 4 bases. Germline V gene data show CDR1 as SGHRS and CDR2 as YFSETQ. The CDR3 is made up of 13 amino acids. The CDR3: CASSLDANQPQHF. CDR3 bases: TGCGCCAGCAGCTTGGACGCCAATCAGCCCCAGCATTTT.